This TCR beta chain was found in a study of vaccination effects on CD4 cells after COVID-19. Study-wide points: Early post-infection timepoints were missing from the study, which also had few convalescent patients.

CDR1 is SGHAT, CDR2 FQNNGV, per germline. The CDR3 has 16 amino acids. The V and J ends lost 5 bases and 6 bases, in that order; junction bases with no gene match: 10. Data came from immunoSEQ multiplex PCR; TCRdb stores just in-frame clones and leaves some out. The table includes almost 30,000 clones, 74% detected once. As for this clone: Its antigen is unknown.

Expansion with viral peptide pools was applied to antigen-specific CD4+ T cells by the ViraFEST assay prior to sequencing. Upon completion of 10 to 11 days in culture, CD4+ T cells were isolated. Vaccination of participants consisted of two doses of either the BNT162b2 or mRNA-1273 vaccine. Half-medium changes using IL-2 medium occurred on days 3 and 7. The chain employs TRBV11-2 and TRBJ2-1; 10 bases fit TRBD2. This clonotype was obtained from a human donor who received a COVID-19 vaccine. The sequencing here drew on CD4+ T cells from PBMCs cultured with HCoV-OC43 spike peptides, taken after COVID-19 vaccination. The subset here: HCoV-OC43 spike overlapping peptide pool stimulation. The CDR3 protein is CASSNFGTSAFNEQFF. Written as DNA, the CDR3 is TGTGCCAGCAGCAATTTCGGGACTAGCGCCTTCAATGAGCAGTTCTTC.